This T cell receptor beta chain was identified in a study of T cells after posttransplantation cyclophosphamide. Points from the study as a whole: Donor CD8+ memory clones often dominated recipient blood repertoires at later times.

The germline V gene has CDR1 GTSNPN and CDR2 SVGIG (reference sequence). The CDR3 consists of 17 residues. Germline trimming cut 3 bases from V and 4 bases from J; bases unmatched to any gene: 12. Libraries were prepared by immunoSEQ multiplex PCR; TCRdb keeps only in-frame clonotypes and omits some of them. This table holds approximately 5,900 clones, about 79% found once. Remarks on this clone: The antigen remains undetermined.

Cyclophosphamide on days +3 and +4 followed busulfan-fludarabine conditioning and a marrow graft. The sequences come from CD4+ T cells sorted from blood, collected around 350 days after allogeneic stem cell transplant with posttransplant cyclophosphamide. The rearrangement uses TRBV30 and TRBJ2-1; 10 positions match TRBD2. This TCR was sampled from a male patient in his fifties who received an allogeneic stem cell transplant from a related donor and was CMV-positive. Certain T cells may be donor cells from the graft. CDR3 loop: CAWSAGASGSWYNEQFF. The CDR3 bases are TGTGCCTGGAGCGCCGGGGCTAGCGGGAGTTGGTACAATGAGCAGTTCTTC.